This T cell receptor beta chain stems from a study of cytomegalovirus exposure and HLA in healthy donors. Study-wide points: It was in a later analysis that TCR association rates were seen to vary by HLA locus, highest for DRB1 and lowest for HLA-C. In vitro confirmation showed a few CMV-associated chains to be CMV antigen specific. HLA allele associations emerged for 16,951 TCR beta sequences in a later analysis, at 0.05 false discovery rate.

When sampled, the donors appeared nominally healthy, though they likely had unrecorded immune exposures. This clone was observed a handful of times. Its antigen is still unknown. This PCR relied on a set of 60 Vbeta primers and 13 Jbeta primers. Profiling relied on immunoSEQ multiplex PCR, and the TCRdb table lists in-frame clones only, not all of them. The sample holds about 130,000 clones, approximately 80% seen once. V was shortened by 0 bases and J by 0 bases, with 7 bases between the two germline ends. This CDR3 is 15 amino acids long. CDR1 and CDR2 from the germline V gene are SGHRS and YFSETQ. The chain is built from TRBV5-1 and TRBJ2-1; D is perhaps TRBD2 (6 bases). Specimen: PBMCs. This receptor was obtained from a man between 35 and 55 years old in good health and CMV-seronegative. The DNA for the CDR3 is TGCGCCAGCAGCTTGGTTAGCGGCTCCTACAATGAGCAGTTCTTC. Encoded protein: CASSLVSGSYNEQFF.